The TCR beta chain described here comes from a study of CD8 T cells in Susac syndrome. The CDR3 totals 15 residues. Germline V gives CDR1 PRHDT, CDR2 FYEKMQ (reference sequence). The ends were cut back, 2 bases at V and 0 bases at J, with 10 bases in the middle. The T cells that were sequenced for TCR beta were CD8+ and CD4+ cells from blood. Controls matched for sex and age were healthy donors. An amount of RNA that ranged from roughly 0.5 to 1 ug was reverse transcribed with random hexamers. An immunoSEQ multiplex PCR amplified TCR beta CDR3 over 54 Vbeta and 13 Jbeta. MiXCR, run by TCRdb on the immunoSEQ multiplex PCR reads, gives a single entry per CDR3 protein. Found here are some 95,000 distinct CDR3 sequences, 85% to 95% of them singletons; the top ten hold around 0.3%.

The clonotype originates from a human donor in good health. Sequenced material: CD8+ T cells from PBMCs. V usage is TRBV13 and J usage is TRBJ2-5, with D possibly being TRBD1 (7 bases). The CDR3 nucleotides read TGTGCCAGCAGCTTATCAGGGGGGAACCAAGAGACCCAGTACTTC. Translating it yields CASSLSGGNQETQYF.